Shown below are 19 T cell receptor beta chains from a single sample sequenced in a study of metastatic and nonmetastatic thyroid tumors. TCRdb re-clonotyped the PCR reads via MiXCR. Among more than 8,500 clones listed, roughly 9.7% were seen once. Not a single patient had been given any form of treatment at any point before undergoing thyroid surgery. The specimen was tumor tissue. The receptor source for this set is a female donor with papillary thyroid cancer or a benign thyroid nodule (not recorded which). Some clones in this sample may be carry-over from other donors' samples.

The chain combines TRBV11-2 with TRBJ2-7, with 14 bases identical to TRBD2. Trimming cost V 5 bases and J 3 bases; bases outside gene matches: 12. The CDR3 covers 18 residues. The germline gives CDR1 SGHAT, CDR2 FQNNGV. In DNA form, the CDR3 reads TGTGCCAGCAGCCCCGGACTAGCGGGGGGATCCTTAGTCTACGAGCAGTACTTC. It yields the protein CASSPGLAGGSLVYEQYF.

The chain uses TRBV6-1 and TRBJ2-5, with D possibly matching TRBD2 (6 bases). Germline CDR1 is MNHNS and CDR2 is SASEGT. This CDR3 comprises 15 residues. V was cut by 5 bases and J by 3 bases, with 16 bases left in between. The CDR3 loop reads CASSPTGTEKETQYF. CDR3 nucleotides: TGTGCCAGCAGTCCGACCGGGACTGAAAAAGAGACCCAGTACTTC.

This clone has a count of ten or more. The J gene is TRBJ2-1, the V gene TRBV3-1, with 14 positions matching TRBD2. Trimming cost V 1 base and J 7 bases; bases outside gene matches: 9. Germline CDR1 LGHDT, CDR2 YNNKEL (reference sequence). The length of the CDR3 is 18 residues. The CDR3 DNA sequence: TGTGCCAGCAGCCAAGTTCTGTACGGGACTAGCGGGAGAAATGAGCAGTTCTTC. The encoded protein is CASSQVLYGTSGRNEQFF.

This clone is labeled as medium-sized (0.01 to 0.1%). The CDR3 is CASGLGARQPQHF. The CDR3 DNA reads TGTGCCAGCGGTCTGGGGGCGAGGCAGCCCCAGCATTTT. The chain links TRBV6-1 to TRBJ1-5, with a weak D call TRBD1 (6 bases). Germline CDR1 and CDR2: MNHNS and SASEGT. Trimming left V 8 bases short and J 7 bases short, with 15 bases between. CDR3 size: 13 residues.

This clone was seen a single time. This chain connects TRBV5-1 to TRBJ1-6; no firm D call. The germline CDR1 and CDR2 sequences are SGHRS and YFSETQ. The CDR3 has 14 residues. Trimming removed 0 bases at V and 3 bases at J, with 4 bases between. CDR3 sequence reads: CASSLGHYNSPLHF. CDR3 coding DNA: TGCGCCAGCAGCTTGGGACACTATAATTCACCCCTCCACTTT.

V is TRBV7-8 and J is TRBJ2-7; 7 bases match TRBD1. The CDR3 totals 16 residues. V trimming: 2 bases; J trimming: 2 bases; junction bases outside the gene matches: 9. Looked up from germline, CDR1 is SGHVS and CDR2 is FQNEAQ. CDR3 sequence reads: CASSLPANRGTYEQYF. As DNA, the CDR3 is TGTGCCAGCAGCTTACCCGCGAACAGGGGAACCTACGAGCAGTACTTC.

This clone has ten or more counts. V gene TRBV18 combines with J gene TRBJ2-1, with 10 nucleotides matching TRBD1. This CDR3 has 16 amino acids. Looked up from germline, CDR1 is KGHSH and CDR2 is LQKENI. V gave up 4 bases and J gave up 1 base; unmatched junction bases: 4. This CDR3 is CASSRTGGRSYNEQFF. The CDR3 DNA follows: TGTGCCAGCTCACGGACAGGGGGAAGGTCCTACAATGAGCAGTTCTTC. Complete variable domain (other parts from reference TRBV18 and TRBJ2-1): NAGVMQNPRHLVRRRGQEARLRCSPMKGHSHVYWYRQLPEEGLKFMVYLQKENIIDESGMPKERFSAEFPKEGPSILRIQQVVRGDSAAYFCASSRTGGRSYNEQFFGPGTRLTVL.

There are a few counts of this clone. V and J are TRBV2 and TRBJ1-4; D gene ambiguous. Trimming removed 10 bases from V and 5 bases from J, with 17 bases in between. The CDR3 length is 14 residues. The germline V gene has CDR1 SNHLY and CDR2 FYNNEI. The CDR3 nucleotides read TGTGCCATGGGTAGCTCAGACTCCAATGAAAAACTGTTTTTT. This codes for CAMGSSDSNEKLFF.

This clone showed up many times. The V gene is TRBV3-1, the J gene TRBJ2-5; D gene uncertain. The V end was cut by 11 bases, the J end by 2 bases, with 12 bases between. CDR3 length equals 12 residues. CDR1 is LGHDT, CDR2 YNNKEL, per germline (reference sequence). The CDR3 region has the DNA TGTGCCCGGCGGCCCAATCAAGAGACCCAGTACTTC. This codes for CARRPNQETQYF.

This clone was detected many times. The genes are TRBV5-1 and TRBJ1-1; a possible D gene is TRBD1 (5 bases). Germline V gives CDR1 SGHRS, CDR2 YFSETQ. The CDR3 covers 16 residues. With 2 bases removed from V and 5 bases from J, the gap between germline ends came to 19 bases. This CDR3 is CASSLTAGTGGTEAFF. The CDR3 DNA reads TGCGCCAGCAGCTTAACTGCCGGGACGGGAGGGACTGAAGCTTTCTTT.

This clone was detected a few times. A much larger clone lies a single base off, so this may be a read error. V is TRBV5-4 and J is TRBJ1-2; D may be TRBD1 (6 bases). The germline V and J ends were trimmed by 4 bases and 3 bases, with 16 bases remaining between them. The CDR3 contains 15 residues. Germline V gives CDR1 SGHNT, CDR2 YYREEE (reference sequence). The CDR3 bases are TGTGCCAGCAGCGCTGGGACAAGTAACGACTATGGCTACACCTTC. It yields the protein CASSAGTSNDYGYTF.

This clone is medium-sized. V usage is TRBV10-3 and J usage is TRBJ1-1, with 7 bases identical to TRBD1. The CDR3 is 15 amino acids. Germline CDR1 and CDR2: ENHRY and SYGVKD. The J segment lost 1 base and the V segment lost 3 bases, leaving 5 bases of the junction unmatched. Written as DNA, the CDR3 is TGTGCCATCAGTGACGTGGGACAGACGAACACTGAAGCTTTCTTT. It encodes CAISDVGQTNTEAFF.

This clone was recorded many times. The rearrangement uses TRBV7-9 and TRBJ2-7; D is perhaps TRBD1 (6 bases). The CDR3 is 15 amino acids. Germline-derived CDR1 and CDR2 are SEHNR and FQNEAQ (reference sequence). The V end lost 3 bases, the J end lost 0 bases, and 12 bases lay between the germline ends. For the CDR3, the DNA is TGTGCCAGCAGCTTCGACAGGTCTACCTCCTACGAGCAGTACGTC. Translation gives CASSFDRSTSYEQYV.

The chain links TRBV6-1 to TRBJ1-2; possibly TRBD1 for D (6 bases). V shed 6 bases and J shed 4 bases, with 12 bases lying between them. The CDR3 loop spans 13 amino acids. Germline assignment: CDR1 MNHNS and CDR2 SASEGT. The CDR3: CASSPGAAYGYTF. The CDR3 DNA is TGTGCCAGCAGCCCAGGGGCGGCCTATGGCTACACCTTC.

This clone was seen repeatedly, ten times or more. This chain connects TRBV24-1 to TRBJ1-5, with 7 bases aligning to TRBD1. With V trimmed by 5 bases and J by 5 bases, 8 bases remained unmatched. This CDR3 comprises 15 residues. Germline V lookup: CDR1 KGHDR, CDR2 SFDVKD. This CDR3 is CATSARQGGDQPQHF. The CDR3 nucleotides are TGTGCCACCAGTGCTCGTCAGGGGGGGGATCAGCCCCAGCATTTT.

V and J are TRBV6-1 and TRBJ2-7; unclear D gene. Germline values: CDR1 MNHNS, CDR2 SASEGT. The V gene lost 1 base and the J gene lost 0 bases, with 10 bases spanning the gap. The CDR3 loop spans 15 amino acids. CDR3 protein: CASSEGRHSSYEQYF. In nucleotides, the CDR3 is TGTGCCAGCAGTGAAGGTAGGCATAGCTCCTACGAGCAGTACTTC.

At least ten counts were recorded for this clone. Given a much more abundant clone one base away, this may be a read error. The identical CDR3 is also encoded by other nucleotide sequences in the sample. The chain joins TRBV11-3 to TRBJ2-1; 7 positions agree with TRBD1. Trimming at V came to 5 bases and at J to 7 bases, leaving 8 bases not matched to a gene. The CDR3 runs to 14 residues. Germline V gene lookup returns CDR1 SGHNT and CDR2 YENEEA. The CDR3 reads CASSIRTGVNEQFF. DNA for the CDR3: TGTGCCAGCAGCATTCGGACAGGAGTGAATGAGCAGTTCTTC.

In its sample, this clone is medium-sized. The chain employs TRBV12-3 or TRBV12-4 and TRBJ1-5, with D perhaps TRBD1 (5 bases). This CDR3 has 15 residues. V shed 1 base and J shed 6 bases, with 13 bases lying between them. The CDR3 DNA is TGTGCCAGCAGTTTAGTAGGGCAGGGTACTCAGCCCCAGCATTTT. Translation gives CASSLVGQGTQPQHF.

This clone was seen more than once but under ten times. V usage is TRBV28 and J usage is TRBJ2-6, with 10 bases aligning to TRBD1. V shed 7 bases, J shed 4 bases, and the junction held 10 bases outside the gene matches. This CDR3 is 17 amino acids long. Germline V gene lookup returns CDR1 MDHEN and CDR2 SYDVKM. The CDR3 spells CASKLGTGVYGANVLTF. Here the CDR3 DNA reads TGTGCCAGCAAATTAGGGACAGGGGTATACGGGGCCAACGTCCTGACTTTC.